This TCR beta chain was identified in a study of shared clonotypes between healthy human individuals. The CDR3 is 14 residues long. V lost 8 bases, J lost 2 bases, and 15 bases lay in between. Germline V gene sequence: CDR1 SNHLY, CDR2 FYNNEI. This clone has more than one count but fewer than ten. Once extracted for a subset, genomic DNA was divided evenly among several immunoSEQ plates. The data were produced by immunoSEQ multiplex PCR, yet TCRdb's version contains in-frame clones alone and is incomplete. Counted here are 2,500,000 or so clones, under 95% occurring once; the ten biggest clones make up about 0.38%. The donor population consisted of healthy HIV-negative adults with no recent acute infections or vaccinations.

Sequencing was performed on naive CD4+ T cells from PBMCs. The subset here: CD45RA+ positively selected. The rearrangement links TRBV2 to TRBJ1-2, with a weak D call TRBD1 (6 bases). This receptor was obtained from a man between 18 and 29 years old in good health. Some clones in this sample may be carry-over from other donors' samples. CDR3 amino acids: CASGGQARNYGYTF. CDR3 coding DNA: TGTGCCAGCGGGGGCCAGGCTCGAAACTATGGCTACACCTTC.